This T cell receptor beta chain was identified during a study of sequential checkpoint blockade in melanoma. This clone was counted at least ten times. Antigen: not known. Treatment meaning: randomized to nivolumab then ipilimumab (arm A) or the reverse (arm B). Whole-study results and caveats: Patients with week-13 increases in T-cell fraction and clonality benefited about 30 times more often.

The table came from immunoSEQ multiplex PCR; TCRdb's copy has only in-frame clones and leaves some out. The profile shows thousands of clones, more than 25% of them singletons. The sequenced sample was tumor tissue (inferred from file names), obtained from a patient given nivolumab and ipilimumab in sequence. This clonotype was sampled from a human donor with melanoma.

The chain's CDR3 is CASSAGPTTDTQYF. The CDR3 DNA follows: TGTGCCAGCAGCGCGGGACCGACGACAGATACGCAGTATTTT. The genes are TRBV11-3 and TRBJ2-3; weak D call: TRBD2 (6 bases). Germline V gene data show CDR1 as SGHNT and CDR2 as YENEEA. The CDR3 sequence is 14 residues long. V lost 5 bases, J lost 3 bases, and 12 bases lay in between.